This is a list of T cell receptor beta chains from one sample in a study of blood T cells in healthy people across ages. A single record per CDR3 protein comes from TCRdb applying MiXCR to the 5' RACE reads. The sample lists about a million distinct CDR3 sequences, around two fifths occurring once. Sequenced material: blood. The receptor source for this set is a man aged 18 to 29 in good health. CDR3s include the opening cysteine and the closing phenylalanine or tryptophan. Each record gives: CDR3 protein, J gene, V gene.

CASSFGAGTGGAGAFF,TRBJ1-1,TRBV11-1
CASSVISRGVTDTQYF,TRBJ2-3,TRBV9
CASSHENPDRDEKLFF,TRBJ1-4,TRBV6-5
CASSQDPRQGRVTQYF,TRBJ2-3,TRBV4-3
CASSQEGGYSQPQHF,TRBJ1-5,TRBV4-1
CASSFQGSTDTEYF,TRBJ2-3,TRBV12-3/TRBV12-4
CASSQDQPAFNYGYTF,TRBJ1-2,TRBV4-3
CASSPTESYEQYF,TRBJ2-7,TRBV11-3
CAISDRQGAMEEQFF,TRBJ2-1,TRBV10-3
CASTLDLFTDTQYF,TRBJ2-3,TRBV5-6
CASSQDGDYGYTF,TRBJ1-2,TRBV18
CASSDRQGPNTEAFF,TRBJ1-1,TRBV11-1
CASSQVGGSGEQYF,NA,TRBV4-3
CASSFVPSRAGSSYNEQFF,TRBJ2-1,TRBV7-2
CASSDRIHGYTF,TRBJ1-2,TRBV4-1
CSARGYSEAFAVDEQYF,TRBJ2-5,TRBV20-1
CASSRELAGPTDTQYF,TRBJ2-3,TRBV14
CSARDISRERSYTF,TRBJ1-2,TRBV20-1
CATSGAGGYNEQFF,TRBJ2-1,TRBV24-1
CASSYSRTGSTDTQYF,TRBJ2-3,TRBV6-6
CASRSRLAGDRDTQYF,TRBJ2-3,TRBV6-5
CASSPDRGSEAFF,TRBJ1-1,TRBV6-5
CASSQEFVRGGGTEAFF,TRBJ1-1,TRBV3-1
CASSEARVFYGYTF,TRBJ1-2,TRBV2
CSVGRGHEQFF,TRBJ2-1,TRBV29-1
CASSSLQGLRTEAFF,TRBJ1-1,TRBV5-1
CASSYSSGPYSYNEQFF,TRBJ2-1,TRBV6-6
CASSSRTSGGSETQYF,TRBJ2-5,TRBV5-4
CASSQVVSGGAPDTQYF,TRBJ2-3,TRBV4-2
CASSDNAGQDSPLHF,TRBJ1-6,TRBV6-4
CASSQDPSEGQETQYF,NA,TRBV4-2
CATSRDMETQYF,TRBJ2-5,TRBV15
CASSRVPSSYNSPLHF,TRBJ1-6,TRBV2
CASSSPTSGGLNEQYF,TRBJ2-5,TRBV27
CASSTKEGGGNTEAFF,TRBJ1-1,TRBV6-1
CPSSEGTGYNYGYTF,TRBJ1-2,TRBV2
CASSQGLGENTEAFF,TRBJ1-1,TRBV7-3
CSASTGFEGAEAFF,TRBJ1-1,TRBV20-1
CASSTRQATEAFF,TRBJ1-1,TRBV7-2
CASSRTELQAYTF,TRBJ1-2,TRBV27
CASSVAAASYNEQYF,NA,TRBV5-4
CAIRTVETTNTGELFF,TRBJ2-2,TRBV10-3
CSAIIPGWDQETQYF,TRBJ2-5,TRBV20-1
CSARSSSTAKTDTEAFF,TRBJ1-1,TRBV29-1
CSGGPRTGELFF,TRBJ2-2,TRBV29-1
CSVPGQGVDTQYF,TRBJ2-3,TRBV29-1
CSARDTSGGVDTQYF,TRBJ2-3,TRBV20-1
CASVVGDTQYF,TRBJ2-3,TRBV6-5
CASSGQAKLFF,TRBJ1-4,TRBV12-3/TRBV12-4